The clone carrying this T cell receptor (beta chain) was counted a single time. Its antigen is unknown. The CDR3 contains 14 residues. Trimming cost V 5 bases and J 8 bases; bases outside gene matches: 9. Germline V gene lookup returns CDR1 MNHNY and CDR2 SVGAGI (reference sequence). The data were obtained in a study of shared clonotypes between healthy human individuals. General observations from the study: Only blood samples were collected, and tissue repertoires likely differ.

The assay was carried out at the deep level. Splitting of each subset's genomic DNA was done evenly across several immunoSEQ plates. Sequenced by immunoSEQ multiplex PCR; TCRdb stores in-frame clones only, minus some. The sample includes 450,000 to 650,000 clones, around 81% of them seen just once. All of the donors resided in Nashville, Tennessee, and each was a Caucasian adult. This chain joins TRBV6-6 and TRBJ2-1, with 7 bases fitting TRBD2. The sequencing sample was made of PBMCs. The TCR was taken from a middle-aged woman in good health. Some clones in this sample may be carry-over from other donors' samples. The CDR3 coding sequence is TGTGCCAGCAGTGCCAACTTACTAGCGCATGAGCAGTTCTTC. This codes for CASSANLLAHEQFF.